The 20 T cell receptor beta chains given below trace back to one sample, sequenced in a study of cytomegalovirus exposure and HLA in healthy donors. The primer mix had 60 Vbeta and 13 Jbeta primers. Assay used: immunoSEQ multiplex PCR; TCRdb lists only in-frame clones, some missing. The profile shows 75,000 to 95,000 clones, just under 70% of them singletons. The sequenced sample was PBMCs. The receptor source for this set is a man between 45 and 60 years old in good health and CMV-seronegative.

The chain couples TRBV4-2 to TRBJ2-1; 8 positions match TRBD2. V lost 0 bases, J lost 4 bases, and 2 bases stayed unmatched. Germline CDR1 LGHNA, CDR2 YNFKEQ. The length of the CDR3 is 15 residues. CDR3 bases: TGTGCCAGCAGCCAAGAAAGCGGGGGTTACAATGAGCAGTTCTTC. Protein product: CASSQESGGYNEQFF.

The chain is built from TRBV7-9 and TRBJ2-7; TRBD1 matches at 7 bases. After removal of 3 bases from V and 6 bases from J, the junction contained 8 bases not matched to a gene. This CDR3 is built from 14 residues. Germline-derived CDR1 and CDR2 are SEHNR and FQNEAQ (reference sequence). CDR3 sequence (DNA): TGTGCCAGCAGCTTGTCATGGGACAGATTCGAGCAGTACGTC. It encodes CASSLSWDRFEQYV.

V usage is TRBV2 and J usage is TRBJ2-7, with D maybe TRBD1 (5 bases). The CDR3 is made up of 12 amino acids. The V end lost 3 bases, the J end lost 3 bases, and 6 bases lay between the germline ends. Germline assignment: CDR1 SNHLY and CDR2 FYNNEI. This chain's CDR3 is CASSEQGYEQYF. The CDR3 bases are TGTGCCAGCAGTGAGCAGGGCTACGAGCAGTACTTC.

The chain is built from TRBV7-2 and TRBJ2-3; no clear D. CDR1 and CDR2 from the germline V gene are SGHTA and FQGNSA. There are 15 residues in the CDR3. Trimming shortened V by 5 bases and J by 1 base, and 13 bases separated the two germline ends. As DNA, the CDR3 is TGTGCCAGCAGCCGGCAGCTCCGGGGCACAGATACGCAGTATTTT. It is translated as CASSRQLRGTDTQYF.

The chain has TRBV30 and TRBJ2-1; perhaps TRBD2 as D (6 bases). V lost 0 bases to trimming and J lost 2 bases, with 8 bases between them. The CDR3 is made up of 14 amino acids. Germline V gene sequence: CDR1 GTSNPN, CDR2 SVGIG (reference sequence). This chain's CDR3 is CAWSVLAAYNEQFF. In nucleotides, the CDR3 is TGTGCCTGGAGTGTGTTAGCGGCCTACAATGAGCAGTTCTTC.

The sample holds a few counts of this clone. The gene calls are TRBV6-5 and TRBJ1-2; 10 bases line up with TRBD1. V shed 5 bases and J 4 bases; nucleotides not matched to a gene: 7. From germline, CDR1 is MNHEY and CDR2 SVGAGI. This CDR3 is 15 amino acids long. This chain's CDR3 is CASSIRDRGVYGYTF. CDR3 nucleotide sequence: TGTGCCAGCAGTATCCGGGACAGGGGAGTCTATGGCTACACCTTC.

The V gene is TRBV21-1, the J gene TRBJ1-5; the DNA was not compared with TRBD1, the D call given in the table. TRBV21-1 is noted as a pseudogene. CDR3 size: 16 residues. The CDR3 DNA sequence: TGTGCCAGCAGCAACGTACAGGGCCCCCTAAATCAGCCCCAGCATTTT. This gives the protein CASSNVQGPLNQPQHF.

This clone occurred a few times. This sequence joins TRBV9 and TRBJ1-6; the D gene is possibly TRBD1 (6 bases). V lost 3 bases and J lost 7, with 14 bases in between. Germline CDR1 reads SGDLS; CDR2 reads YYNGEE. The CDR3 has 15 residues. The CDR3 loop reads CASSGGGGRNSPLHF. For the CDR3, the DNA is TGTGCCAGCAGCGGGGGAGGGGGGAGAAATTCACCCCTCCACTTT. Full variable domain (outside the CDR3, taken from reference TRBV9 and TRBJ1-6): DSGVTQTPKHLITATGQRVTLRCSPRSGDLSVYWYQQSLDQGLQFLIQYYNGEERAKGNILERFSAQQFPDLHSELNLSSLELGDSALYFCASSGGGGRNSPLHFGNGTRLTVT.

The rearrangement joins TRBV4-3 to TRBJ1-6; D not certain. This CDR3 comprises 16 residues. The V and J ends lost 2 bases and 10 bases respectively, with 18 bases between them. Germline CDR1 is LGHNA and CDR2 is YSLEER. The CDR3 loop reads CASSQIGGRFGSPLHF. CDR3 DNA sequence: TGCGCCAGCAGCCAAATAGGAGGGAGGTTCGGGTCACCCCTCCACTTT.

This clone turned up a few times. CDR3 protein: CASSRDSNSPLHF. The CDR3 nucleotides read TGTGCCAGCTCCCGGGACAGTAATTCACCCCTCCACTTT. The chain is built from TRBV6-4 and TRBJ1-6, with 7 nucleotides matching TRBD1. CDR3 length: 13 amino acids. With V trimmed by 8 bases and J by 6 bases, 4 bases remained unmatched. Germline-derived CDR1 and CDR2 are MRHNA and SNTAGT.

This chain uses TRBV29-1 with TRBJ1-1; unclear D gene. V dropped 5 bases and J dropped 0 bases, with 13 bases sitting between them. The CDR3 is made up of 14 amino acids. In germline, CDR1 is SQVTM, CDR2 ANQGSEA. The CDR3 nucleotides read TGCAGCGTTCGGAGGACCCACATGAACACTGAAGCTTTCTTT. It encodes CSVRRTHMNTEAFF.

On this clone: Other DNA sequences in this sample translate to the same CDR3. The chain combines TRBV7-3 with TRBJ2-5; maybe TRBD1 (6 bases). This CDR3 has 13 residues. V was trimmed by 5 bases and J by 1 base, leaving 8 bases between them. Germline CDR1 and CDR2: SGHTA and FQGTGA. The CDR3 sequence: CASSPGAQETQYF. In nucleotides, the CDR3 is TGTGCCAGCAGCCCAGGGGCCCAAGAGACCCAGTACTTC. The whole variable domain, filled in from reference TRBV7-3 and TRBJ2-5, reads GAGVSQTPSNKVTEKGKYVELRCDPISGHTALYWYRQSLGQGPEFLIYFQGTGAADDSGLPNDRFFAVRPEGSVSTLKIQRTERGDSAVYLCASSPGAQETQYFGPGTRLLVL.

The chain combines TRBV7-9 with TRBJ2-5, with TRBD2 as a possible D gene (6 bases). The V gene lost 5 bases and the J gene lost 0 bases, with 19 bases spanning the gap. Germline V gene lookup returns CDR1 SEHNR and CDR2 FQNEAQ (reference sequence). The CDR3 totals 17 residues. CDR3 nucleotides: TGTGCCAGCAGCCCTTCCGAGAGGGCGGGGAACCAAGAGACCCAGTACTTC. Encoded protein: CASSPSERAGNQETQYF. The full variable domain, completed using reference TRBV7-9 and TRBJ2-5, is DTGVSQNPRHKITKRGQNVTFRCDPISEHNRLYWYRQTLGQGPEFLTYFQNEAQLEKSRLLSDRFSAERPKGSFSTLEIQRTEQGDSAMYLCASSPSERAGNQETQYFGPGTRLLVL.

The rearrangement uses TRBV4-1 and TRBJ2-7; 7 positions match TRBD1. The ends lost 5 bases at V and 0 bases at J; junction bases unmatched: 4. Germline V gene data show CDR1 as MGHRA and CDR2 as YSYEKL. The CDR3 length is 14 residues. The CDR3 DNA reads as TGCGCCAGCAGCACCCGGGACAGCTCCTACGAGCAGTACTTC. Its protein product is CASSTRDSSYEQYF.

Details on this clone: The junction departs from germline at one end; a sequencing error may be responsible. V and J are TRBV2 and TRBJ2-1; 10 nucleotides align to TRBD2. CDR1 is SNHLY and CDR2 is FYNNEI in the germline V gene. This CDR3 contains 13 residues. The CDR3 DNA follows: TGTGCCAGCAGTGGCGCCAGCGGGGGGGCAAATCTCTTC. As protein: CASSGASGGANLF.

The V and J genes are TRBV29-1 and TRBJ2-2; TRBD2 matches 11 bases. V was pared by 7 bases and J by 6 bases, with 7 bases of the junction left unmatched. This CDR3 region has 14 residues. CDR1 and CDR2 (germline): SQVTM, ANQGSEA. In nucleotides, the CDR3 is TGCAGCGCTAGACTAGCGGGAATGTCCGGGGAGCTGTTTTTT. Translated: CSARLAGMSGELFF.

This clone appeared a single time. The chain carries TRBV10-3 and TRBJ1-2, with D perhaps TRBD1 (5 bases). V lost 3 bases to trimming and J lost 4 bases, with 15 bases between them. The CDR3 is made up of 15 amino acids. Germline lookup yields CDR1 ENHRY and CDR2 SYGVKD. The CDR3 loop is CAISELGATIYGYTF. The DNA of the CDR3 is TGTGCCATCAGTGAATTAGGGGCCACCATCTATGGCTACACCTTC.

CDR3 DNA: TGTGCCTGGAGTTTGGGGACTCACTACGAGCAGTACTTC. It yields the protein CAWSLGTHYEQYF. The chain employs TRBV30 and TRBJ2-7; tentatively, D is TRBD2 (6 bases). This CDR3 has 13 residues. The germline gives CDR1 GTSNPN, CDR2 SVGIG (reference sequence). Trimming took 2 bases from V and 3 from J, leaving 11 bases between them.

The DNA for the CDR3 is TGTGCCAGCAGTTCCCGACAGGGGTGGTACGAGCAGTACTTC. It encodes CASSSRQGWYEQYF. The V call is TRBV6-6, the J call TRBJ2-7, with 8 positions matching TRBD1. CDR3 length: 14 residues. Germline assignment: CDR1 MNHNY and CDR2 SVGAGI (reference sequence). Unmatched junction bases numbered 6, after V lost 4 bases and J lost 4 bases.

This rearrangement joins TRBV28 to TRBJ2-2, with 7 bases identical to TRBD2. The CDR3 is 17 residues long. Trimming cost V 3 bases and J 4 bases; bases outside gene matches: 11. Germline CDR1 and CDR2: MDHEN and SYDVKM. CDR3 in amino acids: CASSFMGEGPGTGELFF. CDR3 nucleotide sequence: TGTGCCAGCAGTTTTATGGGGGAGGGCCCCGGCACCGGGGAGCTGTTTTTT.